This T cell receptor beta chain stems from a study of T cell repertoires in ileal Crohn's disease. Time point: inflamed ileum from the surgical specimen. Notes on the study in general: Sorted CD8 T cells held more high-frequency clones than CD4.

This table comes from immunoSEQ multiplex PCR, and its TCRdb copy is limited to in-frame clones, with some not included. The table lists some 4,000 clones, around three quarters of them singletons, with more than 5.5% in the top ten. This clone was seen a few times. The target antigen is unknown. Per the germline V gene, CDR1 is MGHRA and CDR2 is YSYEKL. V was clipped by 4 bases and J by 4 bases; unmatched bases: 15. CDR3 length: 17 residues. The sequence was obtained from an adult with Crohn's disease. The chain recombines TRBV4-1 with TRBJ2-7, with 8 bases that match TRBD2. The sequenced material came from ileal tissue. CDR3 nucleotide sequence: TGCGCCAGCAGCCTTGTTGAGGCTAGCGGGCCTCTGTACGAGCAGTACTTC. Translated, it gives CASSLVEASGPLYEQYF.